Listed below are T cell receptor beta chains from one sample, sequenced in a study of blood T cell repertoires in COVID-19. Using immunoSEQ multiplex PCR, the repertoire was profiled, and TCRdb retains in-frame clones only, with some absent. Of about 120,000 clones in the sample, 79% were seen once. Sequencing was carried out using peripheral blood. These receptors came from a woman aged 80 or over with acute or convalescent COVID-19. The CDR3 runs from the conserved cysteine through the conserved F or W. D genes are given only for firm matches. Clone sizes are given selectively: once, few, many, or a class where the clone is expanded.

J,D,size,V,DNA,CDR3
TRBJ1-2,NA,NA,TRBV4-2,TGTGCCAGCAGCCCTCTTGCGGTCCTCTATGGCTACACCTTC,CASSPLAVLYGYTF
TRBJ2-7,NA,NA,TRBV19,TGTGCCAGTAGTATTGGCACGTCCTACGAGCAGTACTTC,CASSIGTSYEQYF
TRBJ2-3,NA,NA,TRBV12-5,TGTGCTAGTAGCCACACAGATACGCAGTATTTT,CASSHTDTQYF
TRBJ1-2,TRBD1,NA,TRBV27,TGTGCCAGCACCAGTTTCTACAGGGGGCTGGATGGCTACACCTTC,CASTSFYRGLDGYTF
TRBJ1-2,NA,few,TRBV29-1,TGCAGCGTAAGGACCGGGGGGGACTATGGCTACACCTTC,CSVRTGGDYGYTF
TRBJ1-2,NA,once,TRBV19,TGTGCCAGTAGTATTCAGCGGGGCTATGGCTACACCTTC,CASSIQRGYGYTF
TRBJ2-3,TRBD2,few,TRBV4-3,TGCGCCAGCAGCCAAGGTAGAGCGGGGTCTAGCACAGATACGCAGTATTTT,CASSQGRAGSSTDTQYF
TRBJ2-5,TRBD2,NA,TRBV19,TGTGCCAGTAGTCGGACTAGCGGGAGAGGCTGGGAGACCCAGTACTTC,CASSRTSGRGWETQYF
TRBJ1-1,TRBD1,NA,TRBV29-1,TGCAGCGTCCAGGGGGTATGGACTGAAGCTTTCTTT,CSVQGVWTEAFF
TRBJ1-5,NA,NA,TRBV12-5,TGTGCTAGTGGCACATCATGGCCCCAGCATTTT,CASGTSWPQHF
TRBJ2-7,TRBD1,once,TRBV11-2,TGTGCCAGCAGCTCGACAAAAGGGACAGCGAACTACGAGCAGTACTTC,CASSSTKGTANYEQYF
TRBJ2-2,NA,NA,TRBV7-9,TGTGCCAGCACCACCACAGGGCGGAACACCGGGGAGCTGTTTTTT,CASTTTGRNTGELFF
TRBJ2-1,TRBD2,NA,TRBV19,TGTGCCAGTAGTATCATGGGTTGGGGGGGGAATGAGCAGTTCTTC,CASSIMGWGGNEQFF
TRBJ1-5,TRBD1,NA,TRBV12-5,TGTGCTAGTGGTTTAGGCCCCGCGGGACAGGGGACCAATCAGCCCCAGCATTTT,CASGLGPAGQGTNQPQHF
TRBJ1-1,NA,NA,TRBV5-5,TGTGCCAGCAGCTTGGAACACCACACTGAAGCTTTCTTT,CASSLEHHTEAFF
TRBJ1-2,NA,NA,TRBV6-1,TGTGCCAGCAGTGAAGCCTTGACAGAGTACTATGGCTACACCTTC,CASSEALTEYYGYTF
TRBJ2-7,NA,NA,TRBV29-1,TGCAGCGTTGATCTCCAGGGATCCTACGAGCAGTACTTC,CSVDLQGSYEQYF
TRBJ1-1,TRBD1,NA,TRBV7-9,TGTGCCAGCAGCTTCTTACAGGGGGCGCAGGAAGCTTTCTTT,CASSFLQGAQEAFF
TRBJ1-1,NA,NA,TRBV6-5,TGTGCCAGCAGAGAGGAGGTGGTCGACACTGAAGCTTTCTTT,CASREEVVDTEAFF
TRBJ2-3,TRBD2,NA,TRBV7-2,TGTGCCAGCAGCCCGTCTAGCGGCGGATCCACAGATACGCAGTATTTT,CASSPSSGGSTDTQYF
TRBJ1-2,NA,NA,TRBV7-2,TGTGCCAGCAGCCGGGCAGGGGCGAACTATGGCTACACCTTC,CASSRAGANYGYTF
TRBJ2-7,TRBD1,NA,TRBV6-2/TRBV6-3,TGTGCCAGCAGCCTACCCCTGGCAGGGGGTGTGTACGAGCAGTACTTC,CASSLPLAGGVYEQYF
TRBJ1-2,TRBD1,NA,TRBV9,TGTGCCAGCAGCGTAGCTTGGGACAGGGGCTCGAACGGCTACACCTTC,CASSVAWDRGSNGYTF
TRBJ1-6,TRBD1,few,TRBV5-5,TGTGCCAGCAGCTTGGGCCTCGGGACAGCTTTTTCACCCCTCCACTTT,CASSLGLGTAFSPLHF
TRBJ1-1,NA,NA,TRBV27,TGTGCCAGCAGTCGACTGGTTTCGAACACTGAAGCTTTCTTT,CASSRLVSNTEAFF
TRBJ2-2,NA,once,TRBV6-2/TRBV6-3,TGTGCCAGCAGCCTAGCGTCCGGGGAGCTGTTTTTT,CASSLASGELFF
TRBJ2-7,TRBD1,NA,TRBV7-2,TGTGCCAGCAGCCCGAACCCGGGACAGGGAAAGTACTTC,CASSPNPGQGKYF
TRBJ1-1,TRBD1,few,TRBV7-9,TGTGCCAGCAGCTTAGGGAGAGGGGGCTTGAGGACTGAAGCTTTCTTT,CASSLGRGGLRTEAFF
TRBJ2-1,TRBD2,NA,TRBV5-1,TGCGCCAGCAGCTTGGACGCGGGAGGAGTGAATGAGCAGTTCTTC,CASSLDAGGVNEQFF
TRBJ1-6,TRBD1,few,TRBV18,TGTGCCAGCTCATCCAATACACAGGGGTCACCCCTCCACTTT,CASSSNTQGSPLHF
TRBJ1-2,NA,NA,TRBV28,TGTGCCAGCAGGACCAGGACAGAGGGTCTTGCTAACTATGGCTACACCTTC,CASRTRTEGLANYGYTF
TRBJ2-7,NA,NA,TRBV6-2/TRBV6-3,TGTGCCAGCAGCACCGGACAGAGCAGCGAGCAGTACTTC,CASSTGQSSEQYF
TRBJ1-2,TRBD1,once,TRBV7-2,TGTGCCAGCAGCTTAGGTTGGGACAGACCAAATTATGGCTACACCTTC,CASSLGWDRPNYGYTF
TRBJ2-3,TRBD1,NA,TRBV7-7,TGTGCTAGCAGCTTAGCGCTTGGCAGGGGGCGCGATACGCAGTATTTT,CASSLALGRGRDTQYF
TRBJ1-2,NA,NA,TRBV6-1,TGTGCCAGCAGTGAAGCCGGGGAGGGGGATGATGGCTACACCTTC,CASSEAGEGDDGYTF
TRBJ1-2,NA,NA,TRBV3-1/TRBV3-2,TGTGCCAGCAGCCAAGATCGCAGCTATGGCTACACCTTC,CASSQDRSYGYTF
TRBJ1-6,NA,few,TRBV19,TGTGCCAGTAGTAACCAAGTCGGGGTCTCACCCCTCCACTTT,CASSNQVGVSPLHF
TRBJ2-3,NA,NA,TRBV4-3,TGCGCCAGCAGCCAAGATTCCAGGGGCCTAGATACGCAGTATTTT,CASSQDSRGLDTQYF
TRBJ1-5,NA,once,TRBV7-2,TGTGCCAGCAGCTTAGACAATAGCAATCAGCCCCAGCATTTT,CASSLDNSNQPQHF
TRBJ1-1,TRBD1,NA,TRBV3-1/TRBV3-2,TGTGCCAGCAGCAACTACGGTACAGGGGTTTCCGTGAACACTGAAGCTTTCTTT,CASSNYGTGVSVNTEAFF
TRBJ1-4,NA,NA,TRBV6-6,TGTGCCAGCAGTTACACAGAGTGGACTCAAGGGGAAAAACTGTTTTTT,CASSYTEWTQGEKLFF
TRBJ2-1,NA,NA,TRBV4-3,TGCGCCAGCAGCCCCCTTAGCCCCTACAATGAGCAGTTCTTC,CASSPLSPYNEQFF
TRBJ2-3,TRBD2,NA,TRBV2,TGTGCCAGCAGTGAAGTTAGCGGGGGGGCTGGTACGCAGTATTTT,CASSEVSGGAGTQYF
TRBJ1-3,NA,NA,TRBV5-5,TGTGCCAGCAGCTTGGATCAGGGTCTATGGAACACCATATATTTT,CASSLDQGLWNTIYF
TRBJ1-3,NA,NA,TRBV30,TGTGCCTGGGTACCGACACTCTCTGGAAACACCATATATTTT,CAWVPTLSGNTIYF
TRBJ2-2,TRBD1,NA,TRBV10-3,TGTGCCATCAGCACGCAGGGGGCTGGTTCCGGGGAGCTGTTTTTT,CAISTQGAGSGELFF
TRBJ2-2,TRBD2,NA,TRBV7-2,TGTGCCAGCAGCGCGGGACTAGCGGGGTCCGGGGAGCTGTTTTTT,CASSAGLAGSGELFF
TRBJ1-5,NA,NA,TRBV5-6,TGTGCCAGCAGCTTGGCCGGGGTTGATAGCAATCAGCCCCAGCATTTT,CASSLAGVDSNQPQHF
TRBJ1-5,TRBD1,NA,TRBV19,TGTGCCAGTAGTAGGGACAGAAATCAGCCCCAGCATTTT,CASSRDRNQPQHF
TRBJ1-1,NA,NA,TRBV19,TGTGCCAGTAGCTTCCAGATGAACACTGAAGCTTTCTTT,CASSFQMNTEAFF
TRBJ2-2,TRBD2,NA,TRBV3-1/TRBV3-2,TGTGCCAGCAGCTCACGGACTAGCGGGCTAATCGAGAACACCGGGGAGCTGTTTTTT,CASSSRTSGLIENTGELFF
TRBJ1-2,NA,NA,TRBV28,TGTGCCAGCAGCAGTGCCCGGGAGGTTAGGGGCTACACCTTC,CASSSAREVRGYTF
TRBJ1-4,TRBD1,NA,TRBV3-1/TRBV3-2,TGTGCCAGCAGCCAAGAGGGTCCCGGGACAGGGGCTGAAAAACTGTTTTTT,CASSQEGPGTGAEKLFF
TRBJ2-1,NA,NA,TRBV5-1,TGCGCCAGCAGCTTGGAACTAGCCGCGTACAATGAGCAGTTCTTC,CASSLELAAYNEQFF
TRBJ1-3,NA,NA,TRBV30,TGTGCCTGGACGCCGGACACTACCCACTCTGGAAACACCATATATTTT,CAWTPDTTHSGNTIYF